Presented here are 28 T cell receptor beta chains from one specimen sequenced in a study of shared clonotypes between healthy human individuals. Measured with immunoSEQ multiplex PCR; TCRdb has only the in-frame clones, and not every one. The sample shows more than 2 million clones, 90% to 97% of them seen only once. Sequences were obtained from naive CD4+ T cells sorted from blood. The subset denotes: CD45RA+ positively selected. Receptors originate from a man aged 18-30 years in good health.

The chain uses TRBV5-6 and TRBJ2-5; 7 nucleotides match TRBD1. Germline lookup yields CDR1 SGHDT and CDR2 YYEEEE. V gave up 4 bases and J gave up 4 bases; unmatched junction bases: 13. CDR3 length: 16 residues. The CDR3 coding sequence is TGTGCCAGCAGCCCTGCGGACAGGTTGCTCCCAGAGACCCAGTACTTC. This codes for CASSPADRLLPETQYF.

V is TRBV5-1 and J is TRBJ1-3, with D tentatively TRBD1 (5 bases). V lost 4 bases and J lost 7, with 15 bases in between. This CDR3 region has 14 residues. Germline V gene data show CDR1 as SGHRS and CDR2 as YFSETQ. CDR3: CASSPGIPGNTIYF. CDR3 DNA: TGCGCCAGCAGCCCCGGGATACCAGGGAACACCATATATTTT.

The chain combines TRBV5-5 with TRBJ2-7; 14 bases are shared with TRBD2. Germline V CDR1 and CDR2: SGHKS, YYEKEE (reference sequence). CDR3 length: 16 residues. V lost 0 bases to trimming and J lost 6 bases; unmatched junction nucleotides: 5. As DNA, the CDR3 is TGTGCCAGCAGCTTGGCGGGGACTAGCGGGAGATCCGAGCAGTACTTC. As protein: CASSLAGTSGRSEQYF. Filled out from reference TRBV5-5 and TRBJ2-7, the complete variable domain reads DAGVTQSPTHLIKTRGQQVTLRCSPISGHKSVSWYQQVLGQGPQFIFQYYEKEERGRGNFPDRFSARQFPNYSSELNVNALLLGDSALYLCASSLAGTSGRSEQYFGPGTRLTVT.

The rearrangement joins TRBV29-1 to TRBJ1-2, with D possibly matching TRBD1 (5 bases). Per the germline V gene, CDR1 is SQVTM and CDR2 is ANQGSEA. Deletions cut 4 bases from V and 8 bases from J, with 11 bases between. This CDR3 contains 11 residues. Here the CDR3 DNA reads TGCAGCGTTGTAGGGACGGAAGGCTACACCTTC. This encodes CSVVGTEGYTF.

The rearrangement joins TRBV5-1 to TRBJ2-2, with TRBD2 matching 8 bases. The V gene end was trimmed by 4 bases and the J gene end by 4 bases; junction bases not matched to a gene: 12. The length of the CDR3 is 17 residues. Germline V gives CDR1 SGHRS, CDR2 YFSETQ. In nucleotides, the CDR3 is TGCGCCAGCAGCCCATCAAGCGGGAGTCCGACCACCGGGGAGCTGTTTTTT. Encoded protein: CASSPSSGSPTTGELFF. The complete variable domain, with remaining parts taken from reference TRBV5-1 and TRBJ2-2, reads KAGVTQTPRYLIKTRGQQVTLSCSPISGHRSVSWYQQTPGQGLQFLFEYFSETQRNKGNFPGRFSGRQFSNSRSEMNVSTLELGDSALYLCASSPSSGSPTTGELFFGEGSRLTVL.

The rearrangement joins TRBV6-6 to TRBJ1-2, with D possibly being TRBD1 (6 bases). There are 13 residues in the CDR3. V shed 4 bases and J shed 8 bases, with 14 bases lying between them. Germline CDR1 reads MNHNY; CDR2 reads SVGAGI (reference sequence). The CDR3 DNA sequence: TGTGCCAGCAGTTTGGACAGCCCCGGGGGCTACACCTTC. Amino acid sequence: CASSLDSPGGYTF.

The rearrangement links TRBV6-5 to TRBJ2-1; D may be TRBD1 (6 bases). Deletions cut 1 base from V and 2 bases from J, with 9 bases between. The germline V gene encodes CDR1 MNHEY and CDR2 SVGAGI. CDR3 length equals 15 residues. CDR3 DNA: TGTGCCAGCAGTTACTACCAGGGGCCCTACAATGAGCAGTTCTTC. It encodes CASSYYQGPYNEQFF.

The chain couples TRBV11-2 to TRBJ2-3; possible D gene TRBD1, 5 bases. The CDR3 runs 14 residues. Trimming left V 0 bases short and J 3 bases short, with 7 bases between. CDR1 SGHAT and CDR2 FQNNGV come from the germline V gene. CDR3 sequence reads: CASSLDAGTDTQYF. The CDR3 nucleotides read TGTGCCAGCAGCTTAGACGCAGGGACAGATACGCAGTATTTT.

The chain uses TRBV6-5 and TRBJ1-2, with D possibly being TRBD1 (6 bases). This CDR3 region has 15 residues. Germline values: CDR1 MNHEY, CDR2 SVGAGI. Trimming stripped 6 bases from V and 4 bases from J, with 18 bases between. CDR3 DNA sequence: TGTGCCAGCAGCCGTAGTGGCGGGACAATCTATGGCTACACCTTC. It encodes CASSRSGGTIYGYTF.

The gene calls are TRBV11-3 and TRBJ1-1, with 7 bases that match TRBD1. V was clipped by 2 bases and J by 5 bases; unmatched bases: 2. The CDR3 sequence is 13 residues long. Germline V gene lookup returns CDR1 SGHNT and CDR2 YENEEA. The CDR3 protein is CASSLNRGTEAFF. The CDR3 nucleotides are TGTGCCAGCAGCTTAAACAGGGGAACTGAAGCTTTCTTT.

The rearrangement links TRBV28 to TRBJ1-3; D remains unclear. Per germline, CDR1 MDHEN and CDR2 SYDVKM. This CDR3 region has 13 residues. V was shortened by 8 bases and J by 5 bases, with 13 bases between the two germline ends. The CDR3 DNA reads TGTGCCAGCTGTTCAGGCCGCAGAAACACCATATATTTT. Its protein product is CASCSGRRNTIYF. Full variable domain (rest looked up from reference TRBV28 and TRBJ1-3): DVKVTQSSRYLVKRTGEKVFLECVQDMDHENMFWYRQDPGLGLRLIYFSYDVKMKEKGDIPEGYSVSREKKERFSLILESASTNQTSMYLCASCSGRRNTIYFGEGSWLTVV.

The rearrangement joins TRBV5-1 to TRBJ2-3; TRBD2 matches at 11 bases. Germline V gene sequence: CDR1 SGHRS, CDR2 YFSETQ. Germline trimming cut 4 bases from V and 0 bases from J; bases unmatched to any gene: 7. The CDR3 covers 17 residues. Here the CDR3 DNA reads TGCGCCAGCAGCACCCTAGCGGGAGGCCTTAGCACAGATACGCAGTATTTT. Translating it yields CASSTLAGGLSTDTQYF. The complete variable domain, with remaining parts taken from reference TRBV5-1 and TRBJ2-3, reads KAGVTQTPRYLIKTRGQQVTLSCSPISGHRSVSWYQQTPGQGLQFLFEYFSETQRNKGNFPGRFSGRQFSNSRSEMNVSTLELGDSALYLCASSTLAGGLSTDTQYFGPGTRLTVL.

The V gene is TRBV18, the J gene TRBJ2-3; 13 bases are a match to TRBD2. V shed 3 bases and J 3 bases; nucleotides not matched to a gene: 9. Germline CDR1 KGHSH, CDR2 LQKENI. This CDR3 has 18 residues. The CDR3 nucleotides are TGTGCCAGCTCACCTACTAGCGGGGGGGCCGATGGAACAGATACGCAGTATTTT. Translation: CASSPTSGGADGTDTQYF.

The CDR3 nucleotides are TGTGCCAGCAGCCGTCGACAGGGCTACGAGCAGTACTTC. Translation: CASSRRQGYEQYF. The rearrangement uses TRBV14 and TRBJ2-7, with 7 positions matching TRBD1. Trimming removed 4 bases from V and 3 bases from J; junction bases left unmatched: 3. Looked up from germline, CDR1 is SGHDN and CDR2 is FVKESK. The CDR3 totals 13 residues.

J is TRBJ1-2 and V is TRBV7-2, with D unresolved. The CDR3 contains 13 residues. Germline V gives CDR1 SGHTA, CDR2 FQGNSA. The V gene lost 3 bases and the J gene lost 8 bases, with 13 bases spanning the gap. CDR3 sequence reads: CASSLPGSRGYTF. The DNA of the CDR3 is TGTGCCAGCAGCTTGCCGGGAAGCAGGGGCTACACCTTC. The variable domain in full, with the rest retrieved from reference TRBV7-2 and TRBJ1-2, is GAGVSQSPSNKVTEKGKDVELRCDPISGHTALYWYRQSLGQGLEFLIYFQGNSAPDKSGLPSDRFSAERTGGSVSTLTIQRTQQEDSAVYLCASSLPGSRGYTFGSGTRLTVV.

The chain links TRBV2 to TRBJ1-1; D not resolved. This CDR3 contains 13 residues. The germline gives CDR1 SNHLY, CDR2 FYNNEI. The V end lost 7 bases, the J end lost 1 base, and 10 bases lay between the germline ends. The CDR3 here is CASIWVENTEAFF. The CDR3 DNA follows: TGTGCCAGCATTTGGGTGGAGAACACTGAAGCTTTCTTT.

The rearrangement joins TRBV9 to TRBJ1-3, with 12 bases matching TRBD1. This CDR3 has 20 residues. V lost 0 bases and J lost 3; bases outside the gene matches: 13. Germline loops: CDR1 SGDLS, CDR2 YYNGEE. This CDR3 reads CASSVGSGTGGAMDGNTIYF. CDR3 bases: TGTGCCAGCAGCGTAGGATCCGGGACAGGGGGCGCGATGGATGGAAACACCATATATTTT.

The chain carries TRBV19 and TRBJ1-2, with 10 bases matching TRBD1. The junction had 6 bases not matched to a gene; V was cut back by 7 bases and J by 4 bases. Germline CDR1 and CDR2: LNHDA and SQIVND (reference sequence). The CDR3 has 14 amino acids. The CDR3 coding sequence is TGTGCCAGTACTCCCGGGACAGGGGCCTATGGCTACACCTTC. Translated: CASTPGTGAYGYTF.

This chain uses TRBV18 with TRBJ1-1; a weak D match, TRBD1 (6 bases). The V end was cut by 6 bases, the J end by 5 bases, with 19 bases between. The V gene's germline CDR1 is KGHSH and CDR2 LQKENI. CDR3 size: 15 residues. The CDR3 region is CASSVGLQGGTEAFF. CDR3 DNA: TGTGCCAGCTCGGTGGGTCTACAGGGAGGGACTGAAGCTTTCTTT.

The sample holds one count of this clone. This sequence joins TRBV6-5 and TRBJ1-5; D unresolved. V lost 6 bases to trimming and J lost 3 bases, with 9 bases between them. CDR1 is MNHEY, CDR2 SVGAGI, per germline. CDR3 length: 13 amino acids. CDR3 in DNA: TGTGCCAGCAGCAGTGGGGACAATCAGCCCCAGCATTTT. Translation gives CASSSGDNQPQHF.

This sequence joins TRBV4-2 and TRBJ1-4; possibly TRBD1 for D (6 bases). In germline, CDR1 is LGHNA, CDR2 YNFKEQ. The CDR3 covers 17 residues. Between the trimmed V and J ends, which lost 2 bases and 1 base, there was a span of 14 bases. This chain's CDR3 is CASSQIQKQGTNEKLFF. The CDR3 nucleotides are TGTGCCAGCAGCCAAATACAAAAACAGGGAACTAATGAAAAACTGTTTTTT.

This rearrangement joins TRBV6-6 to TRBJ2-5; TRBD2 matches 7 bases. Germline-derived CDR1 and CDR2 are MNHNY and SVGAGI (reference sequence). The CDR3 consists of 16 residues. Unmatched junction bases numbered 7, after V lost 2 bases and J lost 1 base. As DNA, the CDR3 is TGTGCCAGCAGTTACAGAACGGCTAGCGGCCAAGAGACCCAGTACTTC. It translates to CASSYRTASGQETQYF.

The J gene is TRBJ2-3, the V gene TRBV5-6; 9 bases are shared with TRBD2. Losses at the gene ends were 4 bases for V and 4 bases for J; bases not matched to a gene: 13. In germline, CDR1 is SGHDT, CDR2 YYEEEE. This CDR3 is built from 17 residues. In DNA form, the CDR3 reads TGTGCCAGCAGCGCGACTAGCGGATATGTTGGTTCAGATACGCAGTATTTT. This codes for CASSATSGYVGSDTQYF.

The chain combines TRBV28 with TRBJ2-2, with TRBD2 matching 13 bases. V shed 2 bases and J 0 bases; nucleotides not matched to a gene: 3. Germline values: CDR1 MDHEN, CDR2 SYDVKM. The CDR3 is made up of 18 amino acids. The DNA of the CDR3 is TGTGCCAGCAGTTTACTCGGGACTAGCGGGGCGAACACCGGGGAGCTGTTTTTT. Protein: CASSLLGTSGANTGELFF.

The DNA for the CDR3 is TGTGCCAGTAGCCCCGGGACTCTAGGCTACGAGCAGTACTTC. Residues: CASSPGTLGYEQYF. The V gene is TRBV19, the J gene TRBJ2-7, with a tentative D call TRBD2 (6 bases). From germline, CDR1 is LNHDA and CDR2 SQIVND (reference sequence). The CDR3 is made up of 14 amino acids. Trimming removed 6 bases at V and 3 bases at J, with 15 bases between.

The chain is built from TRBV7-2 and TRBJ2-5; TRBD2 agrees at 10 bases. The CDR3 runs to 16 residues. Germline V gene data show CDR1 as SGHTA and CDR2 as FQGNSA. Trimming cost V 6 bases and J 3 bases; bases outside gene matches: 10. This chain's CDR3 is CASRGEPGLAKETQYF. As DNA, the CDR3 is TGTGCCAGCAGAGGCGAACCGGGACTAGCGAAAGAGACCCAGTACTTC.

The table lists this clone with a count of one. The chain links TRBV2 to TRBJ1-3; D remains ambiguous. There are 14 residues in the CDR3. The V end lost 4 bases, the J end lost 4 bases, and 11 bases lay between the germline ends. Germline V lookup: CDR1 SNHLY, CDR2 FYNNEI. The CDR3 DNA is TGTGCCAGCAGTGTCGCGGGTTTAGGAAACACCATATATTTT. It is translated as CASSVAGLGNTIYF.

The chain couples TRBV5-1 to TRBJ2-2, with a tentative D call TRBD2 (5 bases). The V gene lost 2 bases and the J gene lost 0 bases, with 14 bases spanning the gap. The CDR3 totals 17 residues. The germline V gene encodes CDR1 SGHRS and CDR2 YFSETQ. CDR3 DNA: TGCGCCAGCAGCTTCGACCCCGGGGTTTCGAACACCGGGGAGCTGTTTTTT. Translation: CASSFDPGVSNTGELFF.